One sample yielded the 2 T cell receptor beta chains listed below, sequenced in a study of blood T cell repertoires in COVID-19. Data came from immunoSEQ multiplex PCR; TCRdb stores just in-frame clones and leaves some out. The table records approximately 330,000 clones, 85% to 90% of them present only once. The specimen was peripheral blood. All receptors derive from a woman aged 40 to 50 with COVID-19, enrolled during active disease.

The chain links TRBV7-2 to TRBJ1-5, with D uncertain. The CDR3 has 14 amino acids. The germline V gene has CDR1 SGHTA and CDR2 FQGNSA. Trimming left V 5 bases short and J 5 bases short, with 13 bases between. The CDR3 nucleotides are TGTGCCAGCAGCCATCCGAGAGATTATCAGCCCCAGCATTTT. Protein sequence: CASSHPRDYQPQHF.

The CDR3 region has the DNA TGTGCCAGCAGCCCAGAGGGGACAGGGAGGTCTGAAGCTTTCTTT. Protein: CASSPEGTGRSEAFF. The chain is built from TRBV9 and TRBJ1-1; 9 bases match TRBD1. In germline, CDR1 is SGDLS, CDR2 YYNGEE. V dropped 4 bases and J dropped 6; count of bases not matched to a gene: 10. The CDR3 has 15 residues. Combining the CDR3 with reference TRBV9 and TRBJ1-1 gives the whole variable domain DSGVTQTPKHLITATGQRVTLRCSPRSGDLSVYWYQQSLDQGLQFLIQYYNGEERAKGNILERFSAQQFPDLHSELNLSSLELGDSALYFCASSPEGTGRSEAFFGQGTRLTVV.